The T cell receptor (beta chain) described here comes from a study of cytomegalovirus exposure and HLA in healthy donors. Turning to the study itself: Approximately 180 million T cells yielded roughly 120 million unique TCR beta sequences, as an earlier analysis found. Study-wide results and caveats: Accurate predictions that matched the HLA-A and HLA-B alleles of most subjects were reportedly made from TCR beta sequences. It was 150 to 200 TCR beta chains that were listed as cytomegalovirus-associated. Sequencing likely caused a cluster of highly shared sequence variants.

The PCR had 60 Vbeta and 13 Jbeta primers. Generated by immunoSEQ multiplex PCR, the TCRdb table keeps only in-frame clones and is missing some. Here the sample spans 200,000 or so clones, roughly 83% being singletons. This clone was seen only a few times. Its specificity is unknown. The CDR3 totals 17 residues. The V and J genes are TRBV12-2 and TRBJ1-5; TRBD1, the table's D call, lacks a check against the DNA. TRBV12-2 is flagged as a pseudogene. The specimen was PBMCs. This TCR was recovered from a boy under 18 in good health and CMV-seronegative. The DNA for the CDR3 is TGTGCAAGTCGCTCCTATGACAGGGAAGAGTACGATCAGCCCCAGCATTTT. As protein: CASRSYDREEYDQPQHF.